The T cell receptor (beta chain) described here comes from a study of T cells in Graves' hyperthyroidism and ophthalmopathy. Germline V lookup: CDR1 DFQATT, CDR2 SNEGSKA (reference sequence). This CDR3 comprises 15 residues. The V and J ends lost 3 bases and 2 bases respectively, with 17 bases between them. Whole-study results and caveats: The model anticipated ophthalmopathy a median about six months pre-onset.

As to this clonotype: The target antigen is unknown.

From RNA transcripts, TCR beta CDR3 regions were amplified. First-round RT-PCR of the TCR CDR3 relied on the HTBI primer set. MiXCR, applied by TCRdb to the multiplex PCR reads, yields one record per CDR3 protein. The sample yields hundreds of thousands of distinct CDR3 sequences, around 15% seen once. This receptor was identified in a woman aged 55 to 70 with Graves' ophthalmopathy. The chain joins TRBV20-1 to TRBJ2-7; the D gene is possibly TRBD1 (6 bases). The sequencing sample was made of blood. The CDR3 DNA reads as TGCAGTGCTAGTACGCTGTTAGAGGGGGCCTACGAGCAGTACTTC. Translated, it gives CSASTLLEGAYEQYF.